This TCR beta chain was captured by sequencing in a study of blood T cell repertoires in COVID-19. Whole-study context: COVID-19 samples collected from the United States, Italy and Spain covered acute and convalescent phases.

Under the authors' procedure: How many nucleated cells were present was estimated from reference gene primer amplification. TCRdb's copy holds only in-frame clones and misses some; the assay was immunoSEQ multiplex PCR. Clonal size and the V and J genes are those of that table, whereas D and trimming came from the DNA. Of about 190,000 clones in the sample, approximately 91% were seen once. Trimming pared 5 bases from V and 4 bases from J, leaving 9 bases between. Looked up from germline, CDR1 is LNHDA and CDR2 is SQIVND (reference sequence). The CDR3 is 13 residues long. Sequenced sample: peripheral blood. V and J are TRBV19 and TRBJ1-3; D not resolved. This receptor was identified in a man aged 25-40 years with acute or convalescent COVID-19. The CDR3 sequence: CASSEFTGNTIYF. The DNA for the CDR3 is TGTGCCAGTAGTGAATTTACAGGAAACACCATATATTTT.